A selection of T cell receptor beta chains follows, all from one sample in a study of control samples from healthy donors and cancer patients. Generated by immunoSEQ multiplex PCR, the TCRdb table keeps only in-frame clones and is missing some. The sample shows 150,000 to 200,000 clones, roughly 91% of them seen only once. Material: blood. These TCRs come from a man younger than 35 in good health. Both conserved end residues are trimmed from each CDR3.

v_gene	j_gene	CDR3aa
TRBV2	TRBJ2-3	ASRTDTQY
TRBV9	TRBJ2-7	ASSFDRLGYEQY
TRBV7-3	TRBJ1-1	ASSLQQNTEAF
TRBV6-5	TRBJ1-4	ASIPTGGFNEKLF
TRBV28	TRBJ2-1	ASSTGLVVQF
TRBV29-1	TRBJ2-3	SVWTGTDTQY
TRBV7-8	TRBJ2-3	ASSLLAGGRDTQY
TRBV6-4	TRBJ2-7	ATSPGQGSREQY
TRBV11-2	TRBJ2-5	ASSFHGQEGETQY
TRBV11-2	TRBJ2-1	ASSLTSGGAIEQF
TRBV2	TRBJ2-1	ASRAGLADSYNEQF
TRBV6-5	TRBJ2-7	ASRPEAGKVYEQY
TRBV19	TRBJ1-1	ASSLRADGTEAF
TRBV19	TRBJ1-1	ASSINTIGTEAF
TRBV29-1	TRBJ2-7	SVETAAGGFEQY
TRBV6-1	TRBJ1-5	ASSEGQENQPQH
TRBV25-1	TRBJ2-5	ASGSPASKVETQY
TRBV7-9	TRBJ2-1	ASSLESEQF
TRBV6-5	TRBJ2-7	ASSSGTVEQY
TRBV7-9	TRBJ1-4	ASIDTDRGNEKLF
TRBV12-5	TRBJ2-1	ASGLVRGGGAWRGDEQF
TRBV21-1	TRBJ1-5	ASNDVEQGLPDDQPQH
TRBV20-1	TRBJ1-1	SARDYTEAF
TRBV10-2	TRBJ1-3	ASSVLRRSGNTIY
TRBV5-1	TRBJ2-5	ASSLAREKGETQY
TRBV11-1	TRBJ2-3	ASEPRRTSDTQY
TRBV6-5	TRBJ2-7	ASSRMTGAYEQY
TRBV9	TRBJ2-2	ASSPQDTVVPGELF
TRBV7-9	TRBJ2-7	ASSLTTDTLEQY
TRBV3-1/TRBV3-2	TRBJ1-1	ASSLPGPGTEAF
TRBV24-1	TRBJ1-5	ATSGGAQPQH
TRBV5-6	TRBJ2-2	ASSLSRGADTGELF
TRBV19	TRBJ2-1	ASALISGGANEQF